Listed below are T cell receptor beta chains from one sample, sequenced in a study of cytomegalovirus exposure and HLA in healthy donors. TCRdb's table, derived via immunoSEQ multiplex PCR, lists solely in-frame clones and lacks some. This sample has about 300,000 clones; roughly 85% occur once, and the top ten carry about 4%. Specimen: PBMCs. The source is a man aged 40-49 years in good health and CMV-seropositive. Both conserved end residues are part of each CDR3. The D gene is left open where the match is weak. Clone size is stated in some rows and not others, as once, few, many or a class when expanded.

d_call j_call clone_size v_call cdr3_aa cdr3_nt
TRBD1 TRBJ2-7 - TRBV29-1 CSALVTGGYEQYF TGCAGCGCGCTGGTGACAGGGGGCTACGAGCAGTACTTC
TRBD2 TRBJ2-7 few TRBV4-3 CASSQVGTSGSYEQYF TGCGCCAGCAGCCAAGTCGGGACTAGCGGGAGCTACGAGCAGTACTTC
TRBD2 TRBJ2-4 - TRBV19 CASSAGPLSGKASGKNIQYF TGTGCCAGTAGTGCAGGGCCACTTAGCGGGAAGGCGTCGGGCAAAAACATTCAGTACTTC
TRBD1 TRBJ1-1 - TRBV29-1 CSVKTWGQGNTEAFF TGCAGCGTTAAAACGTGGGGACAGGGGAACACTGAAGCTTTCTTT
TRBD2 TRBJ2-3 - TRBV7-2 CASSLGKLAGEAPDTQYF TGTGCCAGCAGCTTAGGGAAACTAGCGGGAGAGGCCCCAGATACGCAGTATTTT
TRBD2 TRBJ2-5 - TRBV27 CASSPLAGLTQYF TGTGCCAGCAGTCCCCTAGCGGGCCTGACCCAGTACTTC
- TRBJ1-1 - TRBV7-3 CASSSRTRSMNTEAFF TGTGCCAGCAGCTCGCGGACACGGAGCATGAACACTGAAGCTTTCTTT
- TRBJ2-1 - TRBV5-6 CASSLGGQQFF TGTGCCAGCAGCTTAGGCGGTCAGCAGTTCTTC
TRBD1 TRBJ2-7 - TRBV4-1 CASSQTTGAYEQYF TGCGCCAGCAGCCAAACGACAGGGGCCTACGAGCAGTACTTC
TRBD1 TRBJ1-2 - TRBV6-5 CASSYIRTGGYGYTF TGTGCCAGCAGTTACATTAGGACAGGGGGTTATGGCTACACCTTC
TRBD1 TRBJ1-3 - TRBV2 CASSRDRGAGNTIYF TGTGCCAGCAGCCGGGACAGGGGTGCTGGAAACACCATATATTTT
- TRBJ2-1 - TRBV4-2 CASSQAQGFNEQFF TGTGCCAGCAGCCAAGCTCAGGGTTTCAATGAGCAGTTCTTC
- TRBJ2-1 - TRBV6-6 CASRQDSYNEQFF TGTGCCAGCAGACAAGACAGCTACAATGAGCAGTTCTTC
- TRBJ2-3 - TRBV5-6 CASSLGVSRLLDTQYF TGTGCCAGCAGCTTGGGGGTCTCCCGACTCTTAGATACGCAGTATTTT
TRBD1 TRBJ2-3 - TRBV7-3 CASSIGTASTDTQYF TGTGCCAGCAGCATAGGGACAGCTAGCACAGATACGCAGTATTTT
- TRBJ2-5 - TRBV30 CAWSVLSAQYF TGTGCCTGGAGTGTACTTAGTGCCCAGTACTTC
TRBD1 TRBJ1-2 once TRBV19 CASSRGQGRTNYGYTF TGTGCCAGTAGTAGAGGACAGGGGAGGACTAACTATGGCTACACCTTC
TRBD2 TRBJ2-5 - TRBV5-1 CASSPLAGTYQETQYF TGCGCCAGCAGCCCACTAGCGGGGACGTACCAAGAGACCCAGTACTTC
- TRBJ1-1 - TRBV29-1 CSGGGGQGISSRNTEAFF TGCAGCGGGGGAGGGGGACAAGGGATATCAAGTAGGAACACTGAAGCTTTCTTT
- TRBJ2-7 - TRBV27 CASSFSGGSSYEQYF TGTGCCAGCAGTTTCAGTGGGGGCAGCTCCTACGAGCAGTACTTC
TRBD2 TRBJ2-1 - TRBV15 CATSRDRVGGNEQFF TGTGCCACCAGCAGAGATCGAGTGGGGGGGAATGAGCAGTTCTTC
- TRBJ1-1 - TRBV11-3 CASSSRTDGEAFF TGTGCCAGCAGCTCCAGGACAGACGGTGAAGCTTTCTTT
TRBD2 TRBJ2-7 - TRBV7-2 CASSGTSGPYEQYF TGTGCCAGCAGCGGGACTAGCGGCCCCTACGAGCAGTACTTC
- TRBJ1-5 - TRBV6-1 CASRETAGGGQPQHF TGTGCCAGCAGGGAGACAGCGGGAGGGGGTCAGCCCCAGCATTTT
TRBD2 TRBJ2-1 few TRBV6-6 CASSHGLAGYNEQFF TGTGCCAGCAGTCACGGACTAGCGGGATACAATGAGCAGTTCTTC
TRBD2 TRBJ2-3 - TRBV28 CASSSTRTSGRTADTQYF TGTGCCAGCAGTTCTACTCGGACTAGCGGGAGGACTGCAGATACGCAGTATTTT
- TRBJ2-7 - TRBV11-2 CASSLGTAVSYEQYF TGTGCCAGCAGCTTAGGGACAGCGGTGTCCTACGAGCAGTACTTC
TRBD1 TRBJ2-3 - TRBV29-1 CSAPTGPSTDTQYF TGCAGCGCCCCGACAGGGCCAAGCACAGATACGCAGTATTTT
TRBD1 TRBJ2-7 once TRBV19 CASSIAHRGPYEQYF TGTGCCAGTAGTATAGCTCACAGGGGCCCCTACGAGCAGTACTTC
TRBD2 TRBJ2-7 - TRBV5-8 CASRGAGGPNHEQYF TGTGCCAGCAGAGGAGCGGGAGGGCCGAACCACGAGCAGTACTTC
TRBD2 TRBJ2-1 - TRBV28 CASSPRTSGSYNEQFF TGTGCCAGCAGTCCTAGGACTAGCGGGTCCTACAATGAGCAGTTCTTC
TRBD1 TRBJ1-6 - TRBV6-5 CASWRGDRNSPLHF TGTGCCAGCTGGCGGGGGGACAGAAATTCACCCCTCCACTTT
- TRBJ1-5 once TRBV19 CASSIDRGAYQPQHF TGTGCCAGTAGTATAGATCGAGGAGCGTATCAGCCCCAGCATTTT
- TRBJ1-2 - TRBV27 CASSEGGYGYTF TGTGCCAGCAGTGAGGGCGGGTATGGCTACACCTTC
TRBD2 TRBJ2-1 - TRBV28 CASSRRLAGDEQFF TGTGCCAGCAGCCGACGACTAGCGGGGGATGAGCAGTTCTTC
TRBD1 TRBJ2-7 - TRBV19 CASSMTGLVSEQYF TGTGCCAGTAGTATGACAGGGCTGGTCTCCGAGCAGTACTTC
TRBD1 TRBJ2-7 few TRBV7-8 CASSRAQGYEQYF TGTGCCAGCAGCCGTGCACAGGGGTACGAGCAGTACTTC
TRBD1 TRBJ2-3 - TRBV6-5 CATLGQGTSTDTQYF TGTGCCACCCTAGGACAGGGCACTAGCACAGATACGCAGTATTTT
- TRBJ2-1 - TRBV7-9 CASSLVGGKGWDEQFF TGTGCCAGCAGCTTAGTAGGGGGAAAAGGGTGGGATGAGCAGTTCTTC
TRBD2 TRBJ2-1 once TRBV12-5 CASGLGMRLAGEPYNEQFF TGTGCTAGTGGTTTGGGCATGCGACTAGCGGGAGAACCCTACAATGAGCAGTTCTTC
- TRBJ2-2 - TRBV7-9 CASSSGDWTGELFF TGTGCCAGCAGCTCCGGGGATTGGACCGGGGAGCTGTTTTTT
- TRBJ2-7 - TRBV19 CASSSRGIGYEQYF TGTGCCAGTAGCTCAAGGGGCATCGGCTACGAGCAGTACTTC
TRBD2 TRBJ2-1 - TRBV5-4 CASSLTSELNNEQFF TGTGCCAGCAGCTTGACTAGCGAGCTCAACAATGAGCAGTTCTTC
- TRBJ2-5 - TRBV5-1 CASSLDPRTGVRETQYF TGCGCCAGCAGCTTGGATCCTCGGACGGGGGTCCGGGAGACCCAGTACTTC